The 18 T cell receptor beta chains below all came from one sample that was sequenced in a study of T cell responses to AZD1222 COVID-19 vaccine. Assay used: immunoSEQ multiplex PCR; TCRdb lists only in-frame clones, some missing. Among about 140,000 clones listed, around 90% were seen once. The starting material was peripheral blood, obtained 28 days after the second AZD1222 dose. Receptor source: an adult who received the AZD1222 COVID-19 vaccine.

This sequence joins TRBV7-2 and TRBJ1-4; D is perhaps TRBD1 (6 bases). Between the trimmed V and J ends, which lost 4 bases and 0 bases, there was a span of 6 bases. The CDR3 is made up of 14 amino acids. Germline assignment: CDR1 SGHTA and CDR2 FQGNSA. The CDR3 DNA reads as TGTGCCAGCAGCTACAGGGCAACTAATGAAAAACTGTTTTTT. Residues: CASSYRATNEKLFF.

The V and J genes are TRBV27 and TRBJ1-6; tentatively, D is TRBD1 (6 bases). This CDR3 has 14 amino acids. The germline CDR1 and CDR2 sequences are MNHEY and SMNVEV (reference sequence). Trimming took 3 bases from V and 7 from J, leaving 10 bases between them. CDR3 in amino acids: CASSFTGTNSPLHF. The CDR3 nucleotides are TGTGCCAGCAGTTTTACAGGGACGAATTCACCCCTCCACTTT.

The chain uses TRBV5-1 and TRBJ2-7, with 9 bases identical to TRBD2. Trimming removed 3 bases from V and 3 bases from J; junction bases left unmatched: 16. The CDR3 sequence is 18 residues long. Germline CDR1 reads SGHRS; CDR2 reads YFSETQ. The CDR3 DNA sequence: TGCGCCAGCAGCTGGGGAGCGGGGGGATCCAAAACGATCTACGAGCAGTACTTC. Residues: CASSWGAGGSKTIYEQYF.

The genes are TRBV28 and TRBJ2-5; 11 bases are a match to TRBD2. CDR3 length: 16 residues. Germline V gene lookup returns CDR1 MDHEN and CDR2 SYDVKM. Trimming removed 8 bases from V and 5 bases from J; junction bases left unmatched: 13. The CDR3 loop is CASLSGTSGGEETQYF. Written as DNA, the CDR3 is TGTGCCAGCCTCTCCGGGACTAGCGGAGGGGAGGAGACCCAGTACTTC.

The gene calls are TRBV5-6 and TRBJ2-7, with D possibly being TRBD2 (7 bases). Germline CDR1 SGHDT, CDR2 YYEEEE. This CDR3 is built from 14 residues. Deletions cut 4 bases from V and 5 bases from J, with 16 bases between. The CDR3 region has the DNA TGTGCCAGCAGCCGCCCCGGGGGGCTGAACGAGCAGTACTTC. This gives the protein CASSRPGGLNEQYF. The whole variable domain, filled in from reference TRBV5-6 and TRBJ2-7, reads DAGVTQSPTHLIKTRGQQVTLRCSPKSGHDTVSWYQQALGQGPQFIFQYYEEEERQRGNFPDRFSGHQFPNYSSELNVNALLLGDSALYLCASSRPGGLNEQYFGPGTRLTVT.

This clone was counted a single time. V gene TRBV6-5 combines with J gene TRBJ1-6; D gene unclear. The germline V gene has CDR1 MNHEY and CDR2 SVGAGI. The V gene lost 6 bases and the J gene lost 7 bases, with 10 bases spanning the gap. This CDR3 spans 13 amino acids. This CDR3 is CASRIFGNSPLHF. In DNA, the CDR3 is TGTGCCAGCAGGATTTTTGGGAATTCACCCCTCCACTTT.

This rearrangement joins TRBV4-1 to TRBJ2-5, with 7 nucleotides matching TRBD1. Trimming took 3 bases from V and 4 from J; bases not matched to a gene: 2. CDR1 is MGHRA and CDR2 is YSYEKL in the germline V gene. The CDR3 consists of 13 residues. CDR3 sequence reads: CASSQTGIETQYF. The CDR3 bases are TGCGCCAGCAGCCAGACAGGGATAGAGACCCAGTACTTC.

The rearrangement uses TRBV5-1 and TRBJ2-3, with D perhaps matching TRBD2 (7 bases). This CDR3 contains 16 residues. Germline V gene sequence: CDR1 SGHRS, CDR2 YFSETQ. V was clipped by 1 base and J by 0 bases, with 12 bases between them. CDR3 DNA: TGCGCCAGCAGCTTGAACGGGGGGCAGAGCACAGATACGCAGTATTTT. Translated, it gives CASSLNGGQSTDTQYF.

The chain is built from TRBV7-8 and TRBJ1-2; D gene unclear. The length of the CDR3 is 13 residues. Per the germline V gene, CDR1 is SGHVS and CDR2 is FQNEAQ. Trimming left V 5 bases short and J 3 bases short, with 10 bases between. The CDR3 sequence is CASSLGVDYGYTF. CDR3 DNA sequence: TGTGCCAGCAGCCTCGGGGTGGACTATGGCTACACCTTC.

This rearrangement joins TRBV7-8 to TRBJ2-5, with D hard to call. CDR1 is SGHVS and CDR2 is FQNEAQ in the germline V gene. V lost 5 bases to trimming and J lost 5 bases, with 12 bases between them. This CDR3 has 13 residues. The CDR3 DNA is TGTGCCAGCAGCCGACCAGGTTACGAGACCCAGTACTTC. It codes for CASSRPGYETQYF.

V is TRBV5-6 and J is TRBJ1-1, with D possibly matching TRBD1 (5 bases). The CDR3 spans 16 residues. In germline, CDR1 is SGHDT, CDR2 YYEEEE. V was pared by 1 base and J by 0 bases, with 13 bases between. CDR3 amino acids: CASSLFLGEVNTEAFF. The CDR3 nucleotides are TGTGCCAGCAGCTTGTTCTTGGGGGAGGTGAACACTGAAGCTTTCTTT. Combining the CDR3 with reference TRBV5-6 and TRBJ1-1 gives the whole variable domain DAGVTQSPTHLIKTRGQQVTLRCSPKSGHDTVSWYQQALGQGPQFIFQYYEEEERQRGNFPDRFSGHQFPNYSSELNVNALLLGDSALYLCASSLFLGEVNTEAFFGQGTRLTVV.

The V call is TRBV21-1, the J call TRBJ1-4; the table gives TRBD1 as D, unverified against the DNA. TRBV21-1 corresponds to a pseudogene. The CDR3 is 22 amino acids. This chain's CDR3 is CASSKGGLYPGTGLSSNEKLFF. The DNA for the CDR3 is TGTGCCAGCAGCAAAGGTGGACTATACCCCGGGACAGGGTTGAGCAGTAATGAAAAACTGTTTTTT.

This clone was seen more than once but under ten times. The chain combines TRBV4-3 with TRBJ2-2; 8 bases are a match to TRBD2. V shed 3 bases, J shed 1 base, and the junction held 4 bases outside the gene matches. The CDR3 has 16 amino acids. Germline CDR1 is LGHNA and CDR2 is YSLEER. The CDR3 reads CASSHRTSLNTGELFF. The CDR3 region has the DNA TGCGCCAGCAGCCACCGGACTAGCCTGAACACCGGGGAGCTGTTTTTT.

The sample holds one count of this clone. This chain uses TRBV2 with TRBJ1-5; D is ambiguous. The CDR3 runs 14 residues. The ends were cut back, 6 bases at V and 4 bases at J, with 13 bases in the middle. Germline assignment: CDR1 SNHLY and CDR2 FYNNEI. The CDR3 here is CASRYITENQPQHF. The CDR3 bases are TGTGCCAGCAGGTATATCACAGAAAATCAGCCCCAGCATTTT.

This rearrangement joins TRBV6-1 to TRBJ1-3; D is possibly TRBD1 (6 bases). The germline CDR1 and CDR2 sequences are MNHNS and SASEGT. The CDR3 contains 17 residues. V lost 2 bases and J 0 bases, leaving 14 bases between the germline ends. DNA of the CDR3: TGTGCCAGCAGTGAACGCGGGGGGCGCTTCTCTGGAAACACCATATATTTT. Residues: CASSERGGRFSGNTIYF.

The chain couples TRBV5-5 to TRBJ1-5, with 7 bases that match TRBD1. V trimming: 3 bases; J trimming: 2 bases; junction bases outside the gene matches: 17. Germline V gene lookup returns CDR1 SGHKS and CDR2 YYEKEE (reference sequence). The CDR3 loop spans 19 amino acids. The CDR3 sequence is CASSSSQAGGLNRNQPQHF. Written as DNA, the CDR3 is TGTGCCAGCAGCTCCTCTCAGGCAGGGGGGCTCAATCGCAATCAGCCCCAGCATTTT.

The V and J genes are TRBV12-3 or TRBV12-4 and TRBJ1-2; possible D gene TRBD1, 6 bases. Trimming left V 7 bases short and J 5 bases short, with 14 bases between. The CDR3 runs 13 residues. CDR3 region: CASILRGGYGYTF. CDR3 coding DNA: TGTGCCAGCATCCTGAGGGGGGGTTATGGCTACACCTTC.

The V call is TRBV25-1, the J call TRBJ2-3, with D hard to call. With 7 bases removed from V and 2 bases from J, the gap between germline ends came to 13 bases. The CDR3 spans 14 residues. Germline V CDR1 and CDR2: MGHDK, SYGVNS. This CDR3 is CASNPGANTDTQYF. In nucleotides, the CDR3 is TGTGCCAGCAACCCGGGCGCTAACACAGATACGCAGTATTTT.